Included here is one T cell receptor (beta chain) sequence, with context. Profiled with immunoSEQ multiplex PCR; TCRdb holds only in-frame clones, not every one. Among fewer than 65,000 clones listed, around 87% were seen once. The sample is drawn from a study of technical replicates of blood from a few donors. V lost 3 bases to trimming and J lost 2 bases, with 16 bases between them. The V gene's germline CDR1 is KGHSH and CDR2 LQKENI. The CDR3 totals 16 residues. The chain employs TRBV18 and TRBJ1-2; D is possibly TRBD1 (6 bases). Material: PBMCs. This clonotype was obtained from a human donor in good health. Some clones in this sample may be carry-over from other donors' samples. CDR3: CASSPFTGRGNYGYTF. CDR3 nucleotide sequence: TGTGCCAGCTCACCGTTTACAGGGAGGGGGAACTATGGCTACACCTTC.